This T cell receptor (beta chain) was retrieved from a study of blood T cells in healthy people across ages. A second PCR, run for about 6 to 11 cycles, used a sample-barcoded 5' primer plus a J-beta primer mix. TCRdb used MiXCR to reprocess the 5' RACE reads, holding one entry per CDR3 protein. Counted here are about 1.8 million distinct CDR3 sequences, just under 50% occurring once; the ten biggest clones make up about 2.1%. From germline, CDR1 is SGHVS and CDR2 FQNEAQ. The CDR3 sequence is 18 residues long. Findings and caveats of the study: Diversity was estimated from one million T cells, and these estimates were considered underestimates.

For this clonotype: The antigen remains unidentified.

The sequencing sample was made of blood. The source of this sequence is a woman in her forties in good health. The chain couples TRBV7-8 to TRBJ2-7; 14 nucleotides agree with TRBD2. The J call may be wrong; the DNA end is better matched by TRBJ2-5. DNA of the CDR3: TGTGCCAGCAGCCTGACTAGCGGGGGGGCCTTAGGGCAGGAGACCCAGTACTTC. Residues: CASSLTSGGALGQETQYF.